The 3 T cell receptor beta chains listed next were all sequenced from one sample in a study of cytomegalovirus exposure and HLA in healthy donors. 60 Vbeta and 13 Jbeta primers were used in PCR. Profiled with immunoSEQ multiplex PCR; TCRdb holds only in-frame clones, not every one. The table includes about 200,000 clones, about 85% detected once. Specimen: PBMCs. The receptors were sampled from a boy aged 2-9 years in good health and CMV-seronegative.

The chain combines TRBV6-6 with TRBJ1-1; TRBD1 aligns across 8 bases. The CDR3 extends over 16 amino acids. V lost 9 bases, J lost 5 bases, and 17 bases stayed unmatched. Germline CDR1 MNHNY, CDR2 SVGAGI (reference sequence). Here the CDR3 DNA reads TGTGCCAGTTGGACCCGAGGGGCAGGGGGCGGGACTGAAGCTTTCTTT. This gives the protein CASWTRGAGGGTEAFF.

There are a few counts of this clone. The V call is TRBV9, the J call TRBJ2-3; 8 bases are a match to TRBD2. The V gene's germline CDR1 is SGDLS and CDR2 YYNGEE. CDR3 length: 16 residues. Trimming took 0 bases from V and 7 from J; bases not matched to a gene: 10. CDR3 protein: CASSVGRGGGLYTQYF. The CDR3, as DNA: TGTGCCAGCAGCGTAGGACGGGGGGGCGGTTTGTATACGCAGTATTTT.

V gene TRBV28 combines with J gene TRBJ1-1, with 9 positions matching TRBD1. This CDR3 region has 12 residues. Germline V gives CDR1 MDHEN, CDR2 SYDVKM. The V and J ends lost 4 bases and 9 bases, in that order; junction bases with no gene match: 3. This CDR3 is CASSSGTGKAFF. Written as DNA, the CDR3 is TGTGCCAGCAGTTCCGGGACAGGGAAAGCTTTCTTT.